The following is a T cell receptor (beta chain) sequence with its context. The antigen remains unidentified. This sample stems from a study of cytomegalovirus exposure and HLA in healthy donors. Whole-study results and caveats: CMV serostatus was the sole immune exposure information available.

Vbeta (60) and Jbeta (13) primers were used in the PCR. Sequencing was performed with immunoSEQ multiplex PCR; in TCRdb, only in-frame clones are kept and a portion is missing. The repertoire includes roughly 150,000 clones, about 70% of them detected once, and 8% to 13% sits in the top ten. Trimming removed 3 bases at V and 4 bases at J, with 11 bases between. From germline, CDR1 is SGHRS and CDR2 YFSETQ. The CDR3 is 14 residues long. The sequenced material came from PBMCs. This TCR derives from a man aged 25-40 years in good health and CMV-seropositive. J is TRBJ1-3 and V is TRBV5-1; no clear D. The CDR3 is CASSSRTGGNTIYF. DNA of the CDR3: TGCGCCAGCAGCTCCAGGACGGGAGGAAACACCATATATTTT.